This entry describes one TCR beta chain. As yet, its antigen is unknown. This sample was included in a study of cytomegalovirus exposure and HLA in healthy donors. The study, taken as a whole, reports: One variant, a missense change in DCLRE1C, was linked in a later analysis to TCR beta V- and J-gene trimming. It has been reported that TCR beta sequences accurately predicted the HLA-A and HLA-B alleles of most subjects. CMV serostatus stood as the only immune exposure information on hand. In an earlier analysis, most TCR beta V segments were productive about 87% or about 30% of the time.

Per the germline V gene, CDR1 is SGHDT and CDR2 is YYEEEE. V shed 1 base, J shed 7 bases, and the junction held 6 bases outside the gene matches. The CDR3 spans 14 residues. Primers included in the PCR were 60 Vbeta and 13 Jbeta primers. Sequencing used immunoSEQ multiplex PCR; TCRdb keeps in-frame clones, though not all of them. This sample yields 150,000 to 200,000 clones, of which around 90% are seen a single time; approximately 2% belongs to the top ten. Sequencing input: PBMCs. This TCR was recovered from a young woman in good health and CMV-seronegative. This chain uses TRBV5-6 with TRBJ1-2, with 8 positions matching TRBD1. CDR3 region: CASSLPRGLGGYTF. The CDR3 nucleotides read TGTGCCAGCAGCTTGCCCAGGGGGCTGGGTGGCTACACCTTC.